This T cell receptor (beta chain) was observed in a study of PD-1 blockade in mismatch repair-deficient tumors. Study results and limitations: Tumor-resident clones, often absent from pretreatment blood, expanded after pembrolizumab and then contracted.

Mismatch repair deficiency was confirmed in all patients, by PCR or immunohistochemistry. Method: immunoSEQ multiplex PCR; TCRdb's copy keeps in-frame clones and lacks some. The data hold about 79,000 clones, with roughly 80% observed a single time. To note about this clone: Antigen: not known. Relative to the germline gene, one junction end is altered; a read error may explain this.

The CDR3 is made up of 15 amino acids. The germline CDR1 and CDR2 sequences are SSHAT and FNYEAQ (reference sequence). Sequences were derived from peripheral blood, sampled 44 weeks after starting pembrolizumab. This sequence joins TRBV7-7 and TRBJ2-1; TRBD1 aligns across 10 bases. The sequence was collected from an adult with mismatch repair-deficient cancer. The DNA for the CDR3 is TGTGCTAGCAGCTCTAGTCCCGGGACAGGGGCTGAGCAGTTCTTC. Amino acid sequence: CASSSSPGTGAEQFF.